This T cell receptor beta chain was retrieved from a study of CD8 T cells in ankylosing spondylitis. Regarding the study as a whole: It was reported that disease-linked clones were significantly enriched in matched ankylosing spondylitis synovial fluid.

In TCRdb, the 5' RACE reads were re-called with MiXCR into one record per CDR3 protein. The data show about 350,000 distinct CDR3 sequences, 20% seen once. Regarding this clonotype: The antigen is undetermined.

This receptor was taken from a male donor with ankylosing spondylitis or in good health (not recorded which). The material sequenced was blood, either unsorted or a sorted T cell fraction (not recorded which).

CDR3 protein: CASSWPAGGSYNEQFF. In DNA, the CDR3 is TGCGCCAGCAGCTGGCCTGCGGGGGGATCCTACAATGAGCAGTTCTTC. The rearrangement joins TRBV5-1 to TRBJ2-1; 8 positions agree with TRBD2. The CDR3 loop spans 16 amino acids. J was trimmed by 1 base and V by 3 bases; bases with no gene match: 6. Germline V gives CDR1 SGHRS, CDR2 YFSETQ. Full variable domain (rest looked up from reference TRBV5-1 and TRBJ2-1): KAGVTQTPRYLIKTRGQQVTLSCSPISGHRSVSWYQQTPGQGLQFLFEYFSETQRNKGNFPGRFSGRQFSNSRSEMNVSTLELGDSALYLCASSWPAGGSYNEQFFGPGTRLTVL.